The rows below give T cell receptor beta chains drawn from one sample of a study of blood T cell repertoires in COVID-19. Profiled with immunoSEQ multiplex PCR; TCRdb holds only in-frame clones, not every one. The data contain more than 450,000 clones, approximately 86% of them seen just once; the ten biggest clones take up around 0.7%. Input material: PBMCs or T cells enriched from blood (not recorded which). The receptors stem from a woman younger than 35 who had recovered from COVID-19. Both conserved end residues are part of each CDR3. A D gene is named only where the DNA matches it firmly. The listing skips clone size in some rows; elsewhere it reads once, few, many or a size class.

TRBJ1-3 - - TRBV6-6 CASSYSDFGGNTIYF TGTGCCAGCAGTTACTCCGACTTTGGGGGAAACACCATATATTTT
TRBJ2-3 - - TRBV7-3 CASSPGTRDTQYF TGTGCCAGCAGCCCCGGGACTCGAGATACGCAGTATTTT
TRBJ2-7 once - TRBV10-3 CAISESGQGAYEQYF TGTGCCATCAGTGAGTCGGGACAAGGTGCCTACGAGCAGTACTTC
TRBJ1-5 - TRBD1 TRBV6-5 CASSTDRGQPQHF TGTGCCAGCAGTACGGACAGGGGCCAGCCCCAGCATTTT
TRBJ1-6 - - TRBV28 CASSPLGGWGSPLHF TGTGCCAGCAGTCCCCTGGGAGGCTGGGGGTCACCCCTCCACTTT
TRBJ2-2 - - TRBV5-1 CASSLVAGNGELFF TGCGCCAGCAGCTTGGTGGCCGGGAATGGGGAGCTGTTTTTT
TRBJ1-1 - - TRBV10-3 CAIRSGQNTEAFF TGTGCCATCAGGTCGGGACAGAACACTGAAGCTTTCTTT
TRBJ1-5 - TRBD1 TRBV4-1 CASSPNPTTGGYQPQHF TGCGCCAGCAGCCCAAACCCCACCACAGGGGGATATCAGCCCCAGCATTTT
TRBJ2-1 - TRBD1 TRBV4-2 CASSQETGGGNEQFF TGTGCCAGCAGCCAAGAAACAGGGGGTGGGAATGAGCAGTTCTTC
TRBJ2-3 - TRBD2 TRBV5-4 CASSLSPGLAVLDTQYF TGTGCCAGCAGTTTATCACCGGGACTAGCGGTTTTAGATACGCAGTATTTT
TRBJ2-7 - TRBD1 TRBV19 CASSLSSGGEQYF TGTGCCAGTAGTTTAAGCTCAGGGGGCGAGCAGTACTTC
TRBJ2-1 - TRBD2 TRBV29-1 CSSVAGNEQFF TGCAGCTCCGTAGCGGGTAATGAGCAGTTCTTC
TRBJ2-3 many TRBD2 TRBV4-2 CASSQASGEPYTDTQYF TGTGCCAGCAGCCAAGCTAGCGGGGAGCCTTACACAGATACGCAGTATTTT
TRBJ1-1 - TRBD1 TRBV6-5 CASRRDRGPNTEAFF TGTGCCAGCAGGAGGGACAGGGGACCGAACACTGAAGCTTTCTTT
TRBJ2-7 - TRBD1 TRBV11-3 CASSLATGGGEQYF TGTGCCAGCAGCTTAGCGACAGGGGGAGGCGAGCAGTACTTC
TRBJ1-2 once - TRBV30 CAWSQGENYGYTF TGTGCCTGGAGTCAAGGGGAAAACTATGGCTACACCTTC
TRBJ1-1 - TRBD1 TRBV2 CASSETGGPTEAFF TGTGCCAGCAGTGAGACAGGGGGTCCGACTGAAGCTTTCTTT
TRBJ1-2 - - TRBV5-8 CASSLGVVRFYGYTF TGTGCCAGCAGCTTGGGCGTGGTTCGTTTCTATGGCTACACCTTC
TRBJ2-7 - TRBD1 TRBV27 CASSFAGTGVDEQYF TGTGCCAGCAGTTTCGCCGGGACAGGGGTCGACGAGCAGTACTTC
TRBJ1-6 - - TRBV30 CAWDRINSPLHF TGTGCCTGGGACAGAATCAATTCACCCCTCCACTTT
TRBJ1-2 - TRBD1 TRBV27 CASSGLRGAGGYTF TGTGCCAGCAGTGGCCTCAGGGGGGCGGGAGGCTACACCTTC
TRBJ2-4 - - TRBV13 CASSPGGGRAKNIQYF TGTGCCAGCAGCCCGGGCGGGGGCCGAGCCAAAAACATTCAGTACTTC
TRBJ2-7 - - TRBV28 CASSFPSTGEQYF TGTGCCAGCAGTTTCCCCTCGACAGGCGAGCAGTACTTC
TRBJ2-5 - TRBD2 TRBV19 CASSSPGLAGGETQYF TGTGCCAGTAGTAGCCCTGGACTAGCGGGGGGAGAGACCCAGTACTTC
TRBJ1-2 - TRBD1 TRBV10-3 CAITEGLSGTGAGGYTF TGTGCCATCACCGAGGGACTTTCCGGGACAGGGGCAGGGGGCTACACCTTC
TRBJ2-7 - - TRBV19 CASSLDEQYF TGTGCCAGTAGTCTCGACGAGCAGTACTTC
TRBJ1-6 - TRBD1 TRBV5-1 CASSGTGTGNSPLHF TGCGCCAGCAGCGGAACCGGGACAGGCAATTCACCCCTCCACTTT
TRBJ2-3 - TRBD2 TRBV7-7 CASSRSGGGAGDTQYF TGTGCTAGCAGTCGTAGCGGCGGGGGGGCCGGAGATACGCAGTATTTT
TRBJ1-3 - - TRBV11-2 CASSLTGLSGNTIYF TGTGCCAGCAGCTTAACAGGGCTCTCTGGAAACACCATATATTTT
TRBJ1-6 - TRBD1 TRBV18 CASSPSTGGPNSPLHF TGTGCCAGCTCACCTTCCACAGGGGGCCCTAATTCACCCCTCCACTTT
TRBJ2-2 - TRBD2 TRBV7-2 CATARGGAGANTGELFF TGTGCCACAGCCCGGGGGGGGGCAGGCGCGAACACCGGGGAGCTGTTTTTT
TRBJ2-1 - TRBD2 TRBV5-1 CASSLAGLTYNEQFF TGCGCCAGCAGCTTGGCGGGACTAACCTACAATGAGCAGTTCTTC
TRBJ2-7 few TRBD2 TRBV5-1 CASSFSGNPSEQYF TGCGCCAGCAGCTTTAGCGGGAATCCCTCCGAGCAGTACTTC
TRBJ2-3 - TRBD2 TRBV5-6 CASQLAGGEDTQYF TGTGCCAGCCAACTAGCGGGGGGTGAAGATACGCAGTATTTT
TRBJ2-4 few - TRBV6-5 CASSYSSTQNIQYF TGTGCCAGCAGTTACTCTAGTACCCAAAACATTCAGTACTTC
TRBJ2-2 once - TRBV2 CASSLSGELFF TGTGCCAGCAGTCTAAGCGGTGAGCTGTTTTTT
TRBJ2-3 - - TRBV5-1 CASSPWGQKGTDTQYF TGCGCCAGCAGCCCCTGGGGCCAGAAGGGGACAGATACGCAGTATTTT